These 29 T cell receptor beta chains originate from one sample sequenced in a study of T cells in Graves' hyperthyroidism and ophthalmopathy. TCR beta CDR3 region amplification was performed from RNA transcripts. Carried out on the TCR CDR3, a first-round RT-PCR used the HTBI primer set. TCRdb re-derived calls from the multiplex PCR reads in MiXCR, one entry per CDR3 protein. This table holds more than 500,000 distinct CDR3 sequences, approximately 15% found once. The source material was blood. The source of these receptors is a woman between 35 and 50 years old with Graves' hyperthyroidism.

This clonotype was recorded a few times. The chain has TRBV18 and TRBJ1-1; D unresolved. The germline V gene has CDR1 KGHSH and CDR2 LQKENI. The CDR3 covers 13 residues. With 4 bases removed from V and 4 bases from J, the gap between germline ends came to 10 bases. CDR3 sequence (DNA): TGTGCCAGCTCACTCTCGGGTGCCACTGAAGCTTTCTTT. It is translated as CASSLSGATEAFF.

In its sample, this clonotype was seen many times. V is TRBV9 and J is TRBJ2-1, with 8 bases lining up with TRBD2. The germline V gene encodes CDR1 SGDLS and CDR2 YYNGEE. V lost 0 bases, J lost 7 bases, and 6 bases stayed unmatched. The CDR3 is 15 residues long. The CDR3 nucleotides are TGTGCCAGCAGCGTAGCTACCGGGAGGGATAATGAGCAGTTCTTC. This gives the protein CASSVATGRDNEQFF. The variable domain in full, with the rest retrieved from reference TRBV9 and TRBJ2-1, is DSGVTQTPKHLITATGQRVTLRCSPRSGDLSVYWYQQSLDQGLQFLIQYYNGEERAKGNILERFSAQQFPDLHSELNLSSLELGDSALYFCASSVATGRDNEQFFGPGTRLTVL.

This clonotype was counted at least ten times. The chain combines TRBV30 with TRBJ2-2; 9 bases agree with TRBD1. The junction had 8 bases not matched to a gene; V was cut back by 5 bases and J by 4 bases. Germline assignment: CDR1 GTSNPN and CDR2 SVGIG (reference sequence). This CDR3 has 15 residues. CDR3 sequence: CAWDPGQGSTGELFF. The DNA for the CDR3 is TGTGCCTGGGATCCGGGACAGGGATCCACCGGGGAGCTGTTTTTT.

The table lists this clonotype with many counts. The CDR3 sequence: CASSLGGRATGELFF. CDR3 bases: TGTGCCAGCAGCTTAGGCGGGAGGGCCACCGGGGAGCTGTTTTTT. J is TRBJ2-2 and V is TRBV7-9; TRBD2 matches at 9 bases. Trimming cost V 1 base and J 4 bases; bases outside gene matches: 1. The CDR3 spans 15 residues. Germline V gene data show CDR1 as SEHNR and CDR2 as FQNEAQ (reference sequence).

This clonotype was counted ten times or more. Written as DNA, the CDR3 is TGTGCCAGCAGTTGGCAGGGGGCGGTCCAAGAGACCCAGTACTTC. The encoded protein is CASSWQGAVQETQYF. The chain is built from TRBV28 and TRBJ2-5, with TRBD1 identical over 8 bases. Germline lookup yields CDR1 MDHEN and CDR2 SYDVKM. This CDR3 is 15 amino acids long. The J segment lost 1 base and the V segment lost 4 bases, leaving 5 bases of the junction unmatched.

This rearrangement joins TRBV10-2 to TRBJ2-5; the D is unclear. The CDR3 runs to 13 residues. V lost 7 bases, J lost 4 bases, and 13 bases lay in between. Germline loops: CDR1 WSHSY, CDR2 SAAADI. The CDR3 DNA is TGCGCCAGCACGATCGGAAATGGAGAGACCCAGTACTTC. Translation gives CASTIGNGETQYF.

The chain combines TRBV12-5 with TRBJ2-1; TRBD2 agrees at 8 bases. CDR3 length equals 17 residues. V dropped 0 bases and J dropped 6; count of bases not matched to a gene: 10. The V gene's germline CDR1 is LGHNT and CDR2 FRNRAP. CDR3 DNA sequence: TGTGCTAGTGGTTTGGTTTGGGGACTAGGAGGCGTCAATGAGCAGTTCTTC. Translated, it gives CASGLVWGLGGVNEQFF.

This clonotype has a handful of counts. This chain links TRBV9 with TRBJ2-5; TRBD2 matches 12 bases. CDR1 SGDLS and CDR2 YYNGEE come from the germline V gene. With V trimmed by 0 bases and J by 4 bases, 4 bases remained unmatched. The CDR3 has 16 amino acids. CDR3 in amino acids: CASSVELAGGPETQYF. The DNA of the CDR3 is TGTGCCAGCAGCGTAGAACTAGCGGGAGGACCAGAGACCCAGTACTTC.

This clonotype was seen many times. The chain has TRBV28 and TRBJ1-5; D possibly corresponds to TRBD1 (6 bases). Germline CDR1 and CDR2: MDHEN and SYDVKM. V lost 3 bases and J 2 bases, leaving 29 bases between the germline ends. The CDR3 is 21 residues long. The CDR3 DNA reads TGTGCCAGCAGTTTTGGAGTAGAGAGATGGGGGGCGGAGGGAGGCAATCAGCCCCAGCATTTT. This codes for CASSFGVERWGAEGGNQPQHF.

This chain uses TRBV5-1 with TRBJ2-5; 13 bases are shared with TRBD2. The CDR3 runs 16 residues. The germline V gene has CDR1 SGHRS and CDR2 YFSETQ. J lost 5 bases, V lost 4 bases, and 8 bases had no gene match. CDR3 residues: CASSNRTSGRLETQYF. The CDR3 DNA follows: TGCGCCAGCAGCAACAGGACTAGCGGGAGACTCGAGACCCAGTACTTC.

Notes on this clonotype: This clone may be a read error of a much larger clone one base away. This chain's CDR3 is CTTSRGADYGYTF. As DNA, the CDR3 is TGTACCACCAGCAGAGGGGCAGACTATGGCTACACCTTC. J is TRBJ1-2 and V is TRBV15; D might be TRBD1 (5 bases). The CDR3 extends over 13 amino acids. Germline V gene data show CDR1 as LNHNV and CDR2 as YYDKDF (reference sequence).

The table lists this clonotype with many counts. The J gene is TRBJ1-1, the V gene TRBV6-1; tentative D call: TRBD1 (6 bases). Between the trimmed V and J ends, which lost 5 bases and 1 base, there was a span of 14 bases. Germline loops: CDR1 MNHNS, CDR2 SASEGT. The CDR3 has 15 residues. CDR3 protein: CASSPQDRRNTEAFF. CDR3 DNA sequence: TGTGCCAGCAGTCCCCAGGACAGACGGAACACTGAAGCTTTCTTT.

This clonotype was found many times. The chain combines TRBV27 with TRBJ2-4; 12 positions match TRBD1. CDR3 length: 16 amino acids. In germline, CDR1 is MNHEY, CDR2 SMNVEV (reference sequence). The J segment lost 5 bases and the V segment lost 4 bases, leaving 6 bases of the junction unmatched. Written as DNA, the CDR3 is TGTGCCAGCAGTTCCGCAGGGACAGGGGGCCAAAACATTCAGTACTTC. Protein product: CASSSAGTGGQNIQYF.

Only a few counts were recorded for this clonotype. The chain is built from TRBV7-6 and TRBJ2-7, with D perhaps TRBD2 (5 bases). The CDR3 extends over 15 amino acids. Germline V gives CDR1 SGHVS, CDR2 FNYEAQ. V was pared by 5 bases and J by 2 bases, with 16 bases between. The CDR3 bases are TGTGCCAGCAGCCCCTCTTTTGGTAGCGCCTACGAGCAGTACTTC. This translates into CASSPSFGSAYEQYF.

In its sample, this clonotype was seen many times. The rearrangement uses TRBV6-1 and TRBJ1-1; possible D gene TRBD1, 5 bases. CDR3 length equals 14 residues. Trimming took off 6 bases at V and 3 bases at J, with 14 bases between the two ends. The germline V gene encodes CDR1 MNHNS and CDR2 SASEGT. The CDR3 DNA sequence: TGTGCCAGCAGGTTGGAGGGGCTGTACACTGAAGCTTTCTTT. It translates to CASRLEGLYTEAFF.

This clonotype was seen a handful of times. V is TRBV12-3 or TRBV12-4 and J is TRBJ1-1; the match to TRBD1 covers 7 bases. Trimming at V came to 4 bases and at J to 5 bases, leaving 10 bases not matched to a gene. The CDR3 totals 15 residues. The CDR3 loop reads CASSSKTGSDTEAFF. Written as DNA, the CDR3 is TGTGCCAGCAGTTCGAAGACAGGGTCGGATACTGAAGCTTTCTTT.

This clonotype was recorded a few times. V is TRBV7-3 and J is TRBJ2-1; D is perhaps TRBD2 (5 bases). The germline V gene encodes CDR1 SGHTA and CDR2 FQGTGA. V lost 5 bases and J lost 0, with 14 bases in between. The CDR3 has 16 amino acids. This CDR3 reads CASSLSGSDSYNEQFF. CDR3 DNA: TGTGCCAGCAGCCTCAGCGGTAGCGACTCCTACAATGAGCAGTTCTTC.

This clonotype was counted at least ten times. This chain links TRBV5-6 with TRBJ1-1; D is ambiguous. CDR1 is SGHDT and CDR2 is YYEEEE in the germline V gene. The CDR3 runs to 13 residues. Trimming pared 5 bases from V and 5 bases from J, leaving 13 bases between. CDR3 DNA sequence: TGTGCCAGCAGTCTCACATTGTTGACTGAAGCTTTCTTT. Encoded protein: CASSLTLLTEAFF.

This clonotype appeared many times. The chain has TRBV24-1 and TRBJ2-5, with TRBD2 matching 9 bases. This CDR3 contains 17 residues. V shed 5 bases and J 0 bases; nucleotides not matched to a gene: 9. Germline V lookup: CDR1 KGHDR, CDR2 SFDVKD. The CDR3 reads CATSVIAGAPNQETQYF. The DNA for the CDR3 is TGTGCCACCAGTGTAATAGCGGGAGCTCCGAACCAAGAGACCCAGTACTTC.

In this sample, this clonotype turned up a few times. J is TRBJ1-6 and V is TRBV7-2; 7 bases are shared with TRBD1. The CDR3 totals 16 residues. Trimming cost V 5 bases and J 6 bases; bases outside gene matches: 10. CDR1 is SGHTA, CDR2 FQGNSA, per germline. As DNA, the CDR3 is TGTGCCAGCAGCCTTATGCCGGGACAGTTTAATTCACCCCTCCACTTT. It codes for CASSLMPGQFNSPLHF.

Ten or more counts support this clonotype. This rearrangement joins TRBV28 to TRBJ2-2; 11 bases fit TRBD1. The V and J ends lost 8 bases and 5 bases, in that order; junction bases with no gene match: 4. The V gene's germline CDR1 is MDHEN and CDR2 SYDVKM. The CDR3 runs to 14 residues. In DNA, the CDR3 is TGTGCCAGCCAGGACAGGGGGCGGACCGGGGAGCTGTTTTTT. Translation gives CASQDRGRTGELFF.

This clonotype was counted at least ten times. DNA of the CDR3: TGCAGTGCTGCTAGGGGCCCAAACGAGCAGTACTTC. This encodes CSAARGPNEQYF. This chain uses TRBV20-1 with TRBJ2-7; D might be TRBD1 (5 bases). Trimming took 5 bases from V and 5 from J, leaving 13 bases between them. This CDR3 is 12 amino acids long. The V gene's germline CDR1 is DFQATT and CDR2 SNEGSKA (reference sequence).

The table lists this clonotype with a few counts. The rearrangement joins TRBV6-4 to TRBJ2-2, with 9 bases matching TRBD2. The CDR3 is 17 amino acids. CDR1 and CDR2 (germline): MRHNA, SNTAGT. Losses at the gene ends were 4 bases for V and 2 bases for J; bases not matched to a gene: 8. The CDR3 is CASSARLAEVNTGELFF. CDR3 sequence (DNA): TGTGCCAGCAGTGCGCGACTAGCGGAAGTTAACACCGGGGAGCTGTTTTTT.

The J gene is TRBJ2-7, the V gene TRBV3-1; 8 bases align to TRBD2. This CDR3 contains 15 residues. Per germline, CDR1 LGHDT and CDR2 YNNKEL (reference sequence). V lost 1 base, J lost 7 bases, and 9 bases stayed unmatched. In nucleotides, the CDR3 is TGTGCCAGCAGCCAAGGTCCGGGAGGGCCGTTAGAGCAGTACTTC. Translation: CASSQGPGGPLEQYF.

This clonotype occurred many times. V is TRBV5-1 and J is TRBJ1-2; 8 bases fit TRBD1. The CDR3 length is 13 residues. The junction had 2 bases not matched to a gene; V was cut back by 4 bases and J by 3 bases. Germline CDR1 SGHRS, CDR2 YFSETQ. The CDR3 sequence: CASSPGQDYGYTF. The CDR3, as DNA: TGCGCCAGCAGCCCGGGACAGGACTATGGCTACACCTTC.

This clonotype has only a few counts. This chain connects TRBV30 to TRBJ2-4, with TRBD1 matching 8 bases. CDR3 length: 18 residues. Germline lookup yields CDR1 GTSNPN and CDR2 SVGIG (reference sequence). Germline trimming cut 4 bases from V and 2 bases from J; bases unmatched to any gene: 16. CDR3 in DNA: TGTGCCTGGAAGGCGTGGGACAGGCGGGAAAAGACCAAAAACATTCAGTACTTC. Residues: CAWKAWDRREKTKNIQYF.

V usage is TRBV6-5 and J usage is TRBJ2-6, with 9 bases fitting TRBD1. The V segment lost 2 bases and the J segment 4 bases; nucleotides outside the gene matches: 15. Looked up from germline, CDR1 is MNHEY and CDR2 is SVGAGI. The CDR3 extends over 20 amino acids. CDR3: CASSYTTQGAYPPGANVLTF. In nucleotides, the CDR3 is TGTGCCAGCAGTTACACAACACAGGGGGCGTACCCCCCCGGGGCCAACGTCCTGACTTTC.

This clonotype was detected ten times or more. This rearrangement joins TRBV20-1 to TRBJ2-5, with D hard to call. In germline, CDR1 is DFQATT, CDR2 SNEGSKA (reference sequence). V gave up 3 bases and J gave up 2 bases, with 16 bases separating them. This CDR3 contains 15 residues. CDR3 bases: TGCAGTGCTAGCAAGATGGGGATTCGGCAAGAGACCCAGTACTTC. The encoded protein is CSASKMGIRQETQYF.

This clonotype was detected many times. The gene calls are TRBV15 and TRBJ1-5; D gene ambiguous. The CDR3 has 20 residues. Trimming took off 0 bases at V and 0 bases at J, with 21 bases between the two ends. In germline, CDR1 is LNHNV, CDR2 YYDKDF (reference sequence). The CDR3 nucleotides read TGTGCCACCAGCAGAGATCGCCCGTTGGGTGGCAGGTCTAGCAATCAGCCCCAGCATTTT. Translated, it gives CATSRDRPLGGRSSNQPQHF.